The clone carrying this T cell receptor beta chain has a handful of counts. The antigen is unknown. This sample is drawn from a study of chemoradiotherapy in HPV16-positive cancers. Study context: Functional T-cell assays on two HPV16-positive patients' cells defined candidate HPV-specific clones and common TCR motifs.

Using immunoSEQ multiplex PCR, the repertoire was profiled, and TCRdb retains in-frame clones only, with some absent. Of 3,000 to 4,000 clones detected, around 66% appear once; the ten largest clones hold about 14%. Deletions cut 5 bases from V and 6 bases from J, with 7 bases between. Germline V gene data show CDR1 as SGHTA and CDR2 as FQGNSA. The CDR3 runs 12 residues. General study findings and limits: Candidate HPV-specific clones and E7-related TCR motifs grew in tumor during treatment. Only two HPV16-positive patients supplied the functional HPV-specificity definition. Better recurrence-free survival went with HPV-responsive T-cell expansion in HPV16-positive patients.

The material was obtained from a patient who underwent chemoradiotherapy. The chain employs TRBV7-2 and TRBJ2-2, with D hard to call. This TCR was recovered from a human donor with HPV-associated anogenital cancer. CDR3 in DNA: TGTGCCAGCAGCCCCCAGCCCGGGGAGCTGTTTTTT. Translating gives CASSPQPGELFF.